This T cell receptor (beta chain) was captured in a study of OX40 agonist ivuxolimab in advanced cancers. Study background: Prior anti-PD-1, anti-PD-L1 or anti-CTLA-4 therapy was allowed; over 30% had some.

Germline V gives CDR1 MNHEY, CDR2 SMNVEV (reference sequence). The V gene lost 5 bases and the J gene lost 3 bases, with 8 bases spanning the gap. The CDR3 loop spans 12 amino acids. Clones were read by immunoSEQ multiplex PCR, and TCRdb kept only the in-frame ones, dropping some. The table shows 65,000 to 85,000 clones, with 90% to 95% occurring only once. The sequence came from an adult with an advanced solid tumor such as melanoma, head and neck, liver or kidney cancer. The sequencing here drew on CD4+ or CD8+ T cells sorted from blood, taken in a trial of the OX40 agonist ivuxolimab. The rearrangement links TRBV27 to TRBJ2-7; D not certain. CDR3 residues: CASSPNYYEQYF. DNA for the CDR3: TGTGCCAGCAGTCCCAACTACTACGAGCAGTACTTC.